This T cell receptor beta chain originates from a study of PD-1 blockade in mismatch repair-deficient tumors. Using immunoSEQ multiplex PCR, the repertoire was profiled, and TCRdb retains in-frame clones only, with some absent. The repertoire holds approximately 20,000 clones, with 82% as singletons. CDR1 is MNHEY and CDR2 is SVGAGI in the germline V gene. V was clipped by 10 bases and J by 5 bases; unmatched bases: 7. The CDR3 contains 14 residues. This clonotype was obtained from an adult with mismatch repair-deficient cancer. This sample comprised PBMCs, obtained 52 weeks after starting pembrolizumab. V gene TRBV6-5 combines with J gene TRBJ2-2, with 10 bases identical to TRBD1. CDR3 sequence reads: CATQGQGVTGELFF. The CDR3, as DNA: TGTGCCACCCAAGGACAGGGGGTAACCGGGGAGCTGTTTTTT.